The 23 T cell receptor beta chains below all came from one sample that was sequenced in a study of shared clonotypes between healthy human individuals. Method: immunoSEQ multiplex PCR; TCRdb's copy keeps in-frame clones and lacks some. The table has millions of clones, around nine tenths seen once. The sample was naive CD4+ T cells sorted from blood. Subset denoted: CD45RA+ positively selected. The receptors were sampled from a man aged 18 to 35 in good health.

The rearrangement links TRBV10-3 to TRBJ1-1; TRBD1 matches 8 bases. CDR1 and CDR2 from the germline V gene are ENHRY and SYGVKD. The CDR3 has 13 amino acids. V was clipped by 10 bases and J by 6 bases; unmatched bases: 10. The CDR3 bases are TGTGCCACAACAGGACAGGGAGAGTCTGAAGCTTTCTTT. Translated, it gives CATTGQGESEAFF.

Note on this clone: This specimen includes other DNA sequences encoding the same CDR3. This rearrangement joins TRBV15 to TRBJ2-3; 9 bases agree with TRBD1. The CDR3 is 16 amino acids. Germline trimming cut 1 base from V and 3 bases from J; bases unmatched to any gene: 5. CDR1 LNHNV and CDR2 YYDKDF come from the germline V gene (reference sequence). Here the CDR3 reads CATSRGGTGRTDTQYF. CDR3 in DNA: TGTGCCACCAGCAGAGGCGGGACAGGGAGGACAGATACGCAGTATTTT.

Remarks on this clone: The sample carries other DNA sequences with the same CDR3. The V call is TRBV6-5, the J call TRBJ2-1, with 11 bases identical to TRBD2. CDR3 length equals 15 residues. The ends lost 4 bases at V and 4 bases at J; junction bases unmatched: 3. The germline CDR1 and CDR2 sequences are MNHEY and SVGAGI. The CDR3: CASSSGTSGYNEQFF. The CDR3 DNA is TGTGCCAGCAGTTCCGGGACTAGCGGATACAATGAGCAGTTCTTC.

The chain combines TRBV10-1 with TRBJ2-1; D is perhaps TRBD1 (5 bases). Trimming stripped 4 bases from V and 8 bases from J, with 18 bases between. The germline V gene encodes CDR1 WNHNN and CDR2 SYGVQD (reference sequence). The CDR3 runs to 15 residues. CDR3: CASSGVGWGNDEQFF. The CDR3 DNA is TGCGCCAGCAGTGGAGTAGGATGGGGCAACGATGAGCAGTTCTTC.

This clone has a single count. The CDR3 loop reads CAWSVGGAGVNEQFF. In nucleotides, the CDR3 is TGTGCCTGGAGCGTAGGGGGGGCAGGCGTCAATGAGCAGTTCTTC. The rearrangement joins TRBV30 to TRBJ2-1, with a weak D call TRBD2 (7 bases). Germline assignment: CDR1 GTSNPN and CDR2 SVGIG (reference sequence). This CDR3 has 15 amino acids. V dropped 3 bases and J dropped 6 bases, with 18 bases sitting between them.

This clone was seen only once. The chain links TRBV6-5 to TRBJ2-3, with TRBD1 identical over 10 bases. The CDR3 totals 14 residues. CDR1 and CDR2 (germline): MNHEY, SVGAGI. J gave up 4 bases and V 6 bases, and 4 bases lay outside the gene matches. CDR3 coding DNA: TGTGCCAGCAGAAGGGGACAGGGGTCAGATACGCAGTATTTT. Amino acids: CASRRGQGSDTQYF.

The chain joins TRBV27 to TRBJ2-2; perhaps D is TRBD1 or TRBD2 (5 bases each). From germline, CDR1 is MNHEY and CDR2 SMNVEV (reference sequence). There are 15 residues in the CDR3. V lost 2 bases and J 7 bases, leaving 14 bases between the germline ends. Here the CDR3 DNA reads TGTGCCAGCAGTTTAGGCGTGGGGGTGGTCGGGGAGCTGTTTTTT. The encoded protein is CASSLGVGVVGELFF.

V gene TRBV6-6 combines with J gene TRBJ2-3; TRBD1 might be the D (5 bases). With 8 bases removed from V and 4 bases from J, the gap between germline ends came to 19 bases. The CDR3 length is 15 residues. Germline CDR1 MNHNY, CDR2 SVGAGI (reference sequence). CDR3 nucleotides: TGTGCCAGCGACGGATCAGGGATTACGGCAGATACGCAGTATTTT. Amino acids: CASDGSGITADTQYF.

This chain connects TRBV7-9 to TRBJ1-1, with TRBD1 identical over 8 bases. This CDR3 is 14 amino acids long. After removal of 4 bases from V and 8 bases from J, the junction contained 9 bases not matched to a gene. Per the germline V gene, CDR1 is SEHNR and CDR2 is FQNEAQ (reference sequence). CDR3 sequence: CASSSQGASWEAFF. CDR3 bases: TGTGCCAGCAGCTCCCAGGGGGCTTCTTGGGAAGCTTTCTTT.

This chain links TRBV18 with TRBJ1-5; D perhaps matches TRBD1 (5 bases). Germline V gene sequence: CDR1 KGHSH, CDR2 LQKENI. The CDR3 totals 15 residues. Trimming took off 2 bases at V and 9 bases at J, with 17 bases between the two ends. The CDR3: CASSPISQGRGPQHF. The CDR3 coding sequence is TGTGCCAGCTCACCAATATCGCAGGGCCGAGGGCCCCAGCATTTT.

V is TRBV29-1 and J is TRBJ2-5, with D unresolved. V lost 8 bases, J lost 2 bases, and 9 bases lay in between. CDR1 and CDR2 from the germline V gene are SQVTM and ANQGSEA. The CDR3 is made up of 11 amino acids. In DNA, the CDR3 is TGCAGCTACACACGGCAAGAGACCCAGTACTTC. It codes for CSYTRQETQYF.

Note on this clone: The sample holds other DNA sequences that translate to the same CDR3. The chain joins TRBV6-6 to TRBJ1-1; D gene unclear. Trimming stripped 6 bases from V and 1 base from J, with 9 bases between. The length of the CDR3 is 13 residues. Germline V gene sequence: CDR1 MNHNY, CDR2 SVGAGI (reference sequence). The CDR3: CASSQTGNTEAFF. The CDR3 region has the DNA TGTGCCAGCAGCCAAACGGGGAACACTGAAGCTTTCTTT.

The CDR3 region is CASSYSFASTDTQYF. CDR3 DNA: TGTGCCAGCAGTTACTCGTTCGCTTCCACAGATACGCAGTATTTT. The chain links TRBV6-5 to TRBJ2-3; D not resolved. Germline lookup yields CDR1 MNHEY and CDR2 SVGAGI. The CDR3 is 15 amino acids. V lost 0 bases and J lost 2, with 9 bases in between.

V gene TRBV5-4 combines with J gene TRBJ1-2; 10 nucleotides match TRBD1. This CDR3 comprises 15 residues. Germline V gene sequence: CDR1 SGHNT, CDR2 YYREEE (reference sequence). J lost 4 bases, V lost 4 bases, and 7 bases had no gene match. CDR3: CASSPRQGATYGYTF. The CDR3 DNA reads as TGTGCCAGCAGCCCTAGACAGGGGGCTACCTATGGCTACACCTTC. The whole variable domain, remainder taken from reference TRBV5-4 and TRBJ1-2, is ETGVTQSPTHLIKTRGQQVTLRCSSQSGHNTVSWYQQALGQGPQFIFQYYREEENGRGNFPPRFSGLQFPNYSSELNVNALELDDSALYLCASSPRQGATYGYTFGSGTRLTVV.

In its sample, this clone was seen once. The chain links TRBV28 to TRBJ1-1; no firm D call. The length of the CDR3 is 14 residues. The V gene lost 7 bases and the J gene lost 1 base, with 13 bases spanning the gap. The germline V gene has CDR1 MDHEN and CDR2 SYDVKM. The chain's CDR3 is CASTAEPKNTEAFF. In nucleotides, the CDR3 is TGTGCCAGCACCGCAGAGCCTAAGAACACTGAAGCTTTCTTT.

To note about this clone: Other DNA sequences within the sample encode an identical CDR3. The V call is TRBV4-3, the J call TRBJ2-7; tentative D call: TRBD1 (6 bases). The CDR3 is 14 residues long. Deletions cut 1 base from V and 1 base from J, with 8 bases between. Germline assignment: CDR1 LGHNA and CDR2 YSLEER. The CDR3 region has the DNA TGCGCCAGCAGCCAAGTGACAGGTTCCTACGAGCAGTACTTC. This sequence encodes CASSQVTGSYEQYF.

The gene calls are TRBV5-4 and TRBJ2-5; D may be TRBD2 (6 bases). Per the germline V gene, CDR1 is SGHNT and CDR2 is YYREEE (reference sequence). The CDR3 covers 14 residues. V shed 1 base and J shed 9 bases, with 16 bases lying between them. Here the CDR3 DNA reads TGTGCCAGCAGCTTGTCCCGACTAGGGTTGGCCCAGTACTTC. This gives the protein CASSLSRLGLAQYF.

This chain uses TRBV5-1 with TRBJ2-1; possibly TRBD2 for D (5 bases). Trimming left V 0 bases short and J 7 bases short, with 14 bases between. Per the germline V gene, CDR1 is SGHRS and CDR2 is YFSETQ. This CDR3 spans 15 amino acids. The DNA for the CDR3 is TGCGCCAGCAGCTTGGTGGGTGCTCGGGGAAATGAGCAGTTCTTC. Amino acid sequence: CASSLVGARGNEQFF. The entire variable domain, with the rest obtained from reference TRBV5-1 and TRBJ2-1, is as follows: KAGVTQTPRYLIKTRGQQVTLSCSPISGHRSVSWYQQTPGQGLQFLFEYFSETQRNKGNFPGRFSGRQFSNSRSEMNVSTLELGDSALYLCASSLVGARGNEQFFGPGTRLTVL.

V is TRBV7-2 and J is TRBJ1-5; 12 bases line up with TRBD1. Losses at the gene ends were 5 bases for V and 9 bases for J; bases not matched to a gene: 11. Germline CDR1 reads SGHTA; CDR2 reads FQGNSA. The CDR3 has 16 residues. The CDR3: CASSPPGTGGYGPQHF. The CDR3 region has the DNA TGTGCCAGCAGCCCGCCGGGGACAGGGGGCTACGGGCCCCAGCATTTT.

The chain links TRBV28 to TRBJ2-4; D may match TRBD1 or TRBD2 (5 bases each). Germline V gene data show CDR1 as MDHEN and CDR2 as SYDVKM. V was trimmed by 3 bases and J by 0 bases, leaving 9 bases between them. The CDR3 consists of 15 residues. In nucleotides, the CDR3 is TGTGCCAGCAGTTTCGGGACGATAGCCAAAAACATTCAGTACTTC. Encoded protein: CASSFGTIAKNIQYF.

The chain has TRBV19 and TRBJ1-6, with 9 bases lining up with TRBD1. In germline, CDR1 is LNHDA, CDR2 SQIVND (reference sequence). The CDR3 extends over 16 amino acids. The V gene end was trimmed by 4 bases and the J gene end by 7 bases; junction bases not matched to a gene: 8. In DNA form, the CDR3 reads TGTGCCAGTAGTACATCCGGGACAGGGAGCAATTCACCCCTCCACTTT. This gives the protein CASSTSGTGSNSPLHF. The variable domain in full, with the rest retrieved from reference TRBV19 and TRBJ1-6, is DGGITQSPKYLFRKEGQNVTLSCEQNLNHDAMYWYRQDPGQGLRLIYYSQIVNDFQKGDIAEGYSVSREKKESFPLTVTSAQKNPTAFYLCASSTSGTGSNSPLHFGNGTRLTVT.

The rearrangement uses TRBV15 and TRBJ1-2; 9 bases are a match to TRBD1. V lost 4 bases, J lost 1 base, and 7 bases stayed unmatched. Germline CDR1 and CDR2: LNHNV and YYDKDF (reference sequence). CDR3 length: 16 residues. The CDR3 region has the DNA TGTGCCACCAGCAAAAGGGGACAGGGTTATAACTATGGCTACACCTTC. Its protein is CATSKRGQGYNYGYTF.

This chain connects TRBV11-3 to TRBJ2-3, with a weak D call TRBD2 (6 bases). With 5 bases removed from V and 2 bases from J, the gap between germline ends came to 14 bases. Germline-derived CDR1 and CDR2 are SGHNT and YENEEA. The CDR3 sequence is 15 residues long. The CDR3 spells CASSPGEVLTDTQYF. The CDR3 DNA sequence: TGTGCCAGCAGCCCCGGGGAGGTACTCACAGATACGCAGTATTTT.